The present TCR beta chain was sequenced within a study of technical replicates of blood from several donors. V was trimmed by 0 bases and J by 4 bases, leaving 12 bases between them. This CDR3 spans 15 amino acids. Germline CDR1 MGHRA, CDR2 YSYEKL. Measured with immunoSEQ multiplex PCR; TCRdb has only the in-frame clones, and not every one. The table includes roughly 80,000 clones, about 89% detected once. Input material: T cells isolated from PBMCs. The chain carries TRBV4-1 and TRBJ1-1, with D unclear. This TCR derives from a human donor in good health. The CDR3 DNA reads TGCGCCAGCAGCCAAGAGGGCGGAGGTATCACTGAAGCTTTCTTT. Encoded protein: CASSQEGGGITEAFF.